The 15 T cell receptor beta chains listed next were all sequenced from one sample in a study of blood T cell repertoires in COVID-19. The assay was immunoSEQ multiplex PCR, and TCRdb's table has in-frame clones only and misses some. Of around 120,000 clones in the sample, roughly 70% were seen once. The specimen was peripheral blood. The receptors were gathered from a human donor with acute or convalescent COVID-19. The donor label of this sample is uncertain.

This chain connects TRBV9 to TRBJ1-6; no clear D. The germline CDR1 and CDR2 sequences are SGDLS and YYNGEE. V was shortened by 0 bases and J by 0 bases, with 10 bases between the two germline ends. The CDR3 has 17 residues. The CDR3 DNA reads TGTGCCAGCAGCGTAGATCCTTTTAGCTCCTATAATTCACCCCTCCACTTT. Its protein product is CASSVDPFSSYNSPLHF.

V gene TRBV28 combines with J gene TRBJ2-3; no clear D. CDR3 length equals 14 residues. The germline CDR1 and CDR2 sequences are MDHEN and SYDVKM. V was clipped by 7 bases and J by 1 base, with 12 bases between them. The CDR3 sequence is CASTIIRGTDTQYF. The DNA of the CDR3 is TGTGCCAGCACCATTATTAGAGGCACAGATACGCAGTATTTT.

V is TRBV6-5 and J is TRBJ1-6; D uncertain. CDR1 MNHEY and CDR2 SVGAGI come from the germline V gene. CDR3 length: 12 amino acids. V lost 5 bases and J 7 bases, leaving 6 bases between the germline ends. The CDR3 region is CASSPLNSPLHF. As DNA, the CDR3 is TGTGCCAGCAGTCCTCTAAATTCACCCCTCCACTTT.

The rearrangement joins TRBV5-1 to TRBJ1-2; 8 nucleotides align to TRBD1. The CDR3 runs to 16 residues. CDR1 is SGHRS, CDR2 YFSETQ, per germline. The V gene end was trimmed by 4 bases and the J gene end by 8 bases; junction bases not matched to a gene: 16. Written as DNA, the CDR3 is TGCGCCAGCAGCCGATCCTCAAATGACAGGGGAGGGGGCTACACCTTC. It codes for CASSRSSNDRGGGYTF.

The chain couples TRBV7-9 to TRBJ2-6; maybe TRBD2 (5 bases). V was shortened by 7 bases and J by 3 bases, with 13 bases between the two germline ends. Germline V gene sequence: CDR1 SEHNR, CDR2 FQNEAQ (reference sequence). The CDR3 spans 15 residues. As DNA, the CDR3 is TGTGCCAGCAACCCAATGGGAGTTGGGGCCAACGTCCTGACTTTC. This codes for CASNPMGVGANVLTF.

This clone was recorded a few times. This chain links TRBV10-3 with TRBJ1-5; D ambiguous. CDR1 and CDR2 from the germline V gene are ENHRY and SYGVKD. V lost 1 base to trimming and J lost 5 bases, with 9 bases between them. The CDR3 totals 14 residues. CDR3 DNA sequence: TGTGCCATCAGTGAGTGGCAAGAGGATCAGCCCCAGCATTTT. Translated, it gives CAISEWQEDQPQHF.

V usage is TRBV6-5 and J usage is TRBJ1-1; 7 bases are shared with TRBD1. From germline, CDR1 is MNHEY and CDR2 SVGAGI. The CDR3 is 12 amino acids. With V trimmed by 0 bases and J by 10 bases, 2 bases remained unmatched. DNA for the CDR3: TGTGCCAGCAGTTACTCGACAGGGAGAGCTTTCTTT. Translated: CASSYSTGRAFF.

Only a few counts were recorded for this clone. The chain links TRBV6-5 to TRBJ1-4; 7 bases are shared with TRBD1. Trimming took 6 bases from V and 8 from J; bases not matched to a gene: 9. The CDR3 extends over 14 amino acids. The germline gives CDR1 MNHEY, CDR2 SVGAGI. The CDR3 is CASRIPGQSEKLFF. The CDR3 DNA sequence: TGTGCCAGCAGGATACCGGGACAGAGCGAAAAACTGTTTTTT.

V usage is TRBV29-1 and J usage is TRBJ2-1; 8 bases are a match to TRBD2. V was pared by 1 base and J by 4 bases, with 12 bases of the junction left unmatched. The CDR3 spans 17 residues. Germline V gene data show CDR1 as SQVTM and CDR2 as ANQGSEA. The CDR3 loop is CSVEGTGGAAKYNEQFF. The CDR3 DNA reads TGCAGCGTTGAAGGGACGGGAGGGGCAGCGAAATACAATGAGCAGTTCTTC.

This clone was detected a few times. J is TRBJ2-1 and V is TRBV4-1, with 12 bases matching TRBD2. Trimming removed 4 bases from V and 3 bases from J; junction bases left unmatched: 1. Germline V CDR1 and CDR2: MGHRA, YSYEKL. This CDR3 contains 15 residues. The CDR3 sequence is CASSRGLAGYNEQFF. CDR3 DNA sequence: TGCGCCAGCAGCCGGGGACTAGCGGGCTACAATGAGCAGTTCTTC.

The CDR3 spells CAWTGGTDTQYF. CDR3 bases: TGTGCCTGGACAGGGGGTACAGATACGCAGTATTTT. The V call is TRBV30, the J call TRBJ2-3, with 7 positions matching TRBD1. There are 12 residues in the CDR3. V lost 4 bases and J lost 3; bases outside the gene matches: 1. Germline lookup yields CDR1 GTSNPN and CDR2 SVGIG (reference sequence).

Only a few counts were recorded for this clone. CDR3 loop: CASSPGTLAAGEQFF. CDR3 DNA: TGTGCCAGCAGCCCGGGGACACTGGCGGCGGGTGAGCAGTTCTTC. The rearrangement joins TRBV7-9 to TRBJ2-1; TRBD1 is a possible D gene (6 bases). Trimming took off 5 bases at V and 9 bases at J, with 20 bases between the two ends. CDR3 length: 15 amino acids. The germline gives CDR1 SEHNR, CDR2 FQNEAQ (reference sequence).

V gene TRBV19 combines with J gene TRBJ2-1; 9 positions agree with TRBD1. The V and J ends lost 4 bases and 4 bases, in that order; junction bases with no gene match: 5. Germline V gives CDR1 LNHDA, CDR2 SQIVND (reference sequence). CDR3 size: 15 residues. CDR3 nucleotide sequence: TGTGCCAGTAGTAGAGGGGACAGGGTATACAATGAGCAGTTCTTC. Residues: CASSRGDRVYNEQFF.

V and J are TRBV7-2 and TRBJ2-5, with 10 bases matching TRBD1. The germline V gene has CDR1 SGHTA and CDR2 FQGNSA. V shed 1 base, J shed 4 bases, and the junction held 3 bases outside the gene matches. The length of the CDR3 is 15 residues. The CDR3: CASSLVDRGVETQYF. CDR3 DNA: TGTGCCAGCAGCTTAGTGGACAGGGGGGTAGAGACCCAGTACTTC.

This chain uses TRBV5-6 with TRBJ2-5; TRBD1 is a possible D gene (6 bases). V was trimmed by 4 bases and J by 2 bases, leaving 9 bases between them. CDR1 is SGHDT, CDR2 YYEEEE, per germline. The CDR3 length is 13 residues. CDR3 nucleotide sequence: TGTGCCAGCAGCCTAGGACAGCAAGAGACCCAGTACTTC. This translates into CASSLGQQETQYF.